The rows below give T cell receptor beta chains drawn from one sample of a study of cytomegalovirus exposure and HLA in healthy donors. The method was immunoSEQ multiplex PCR; TCRdb's version includes in-frame clones alone and lacks a portion of them. This sample has approximately 150,000 clones, with 68% found just once. Sample: PBMCs. These receptors were collected from a woman aged 18-35 years in good health and CMV-seropositive. Each CDR3 is given with its conserved first and last residue. D genes are given only for firm matches. A clone size is listed for some rows: how often the clone was seen (once, few, many), or a class if it is expanded.

abundance	v_gene	j_gene	d_gene	CDR3aa	CDR3nt
.	TRBV7-2	TRBJ2-3	TRBD1	CASSSDRGSTDTQYF	TGTGCCAGCAGCTCTGACAGGGGGAGCACAGATACGCAGTATTTT
.	TRBV7-2	TRBJ2-5	.	CASSGGAQETQYF	TGTGCCAGCAGCGGGGGGGCACAGGAGACCCAGTACTTC
.	TRBV21-1	TRBJ1-5	.	CASSKGWSRGTGVNQPQHF	TGTGCCAGCAGCAAGGGATGGTCACGGGGGACAGGGGTCAATCAGCCCCAGCATTTT
few	TRBV14	TRBJ2-5	TRBD2	CASSQGWGLAGRYQETQYF	TGTGCCAGCAGCCAAGGTTGGGGACTAGCGGGACGGTACCAAGAGACCCAGTACTTC
few	TRBV7-9	TRBJ2-7	TRBD1	CASSQSLGQGDAQYF	TGTGCCAGCAGCCAATCCTTAGGACAGGGGGACGCGCAGTACTTC
.	TRBV5-1	TRBJ2-7	TRBD1	CASGIGQGSYEQYF	TGCGCCAGCGGGATAGGACAGGGCTCCTACGAGCAGTACTTC
few	TRBV30	TRBJ2-7	.	CAWSVSGYEQYF	TGTGCCTGGAGTGTATCAGGCTACGAGCAGTACTTC
.	TRBV6-5	TRBJ1-3	.	CASSYLPSSGNTIYF	TGTGCCAGCAGTTACCTCCCGAGCTCTGGAAACACCATATATTTT
.	TRBV5-1	TRBJ1-2	.	CASHRVPSGQHRTNYGYAF	TGCGCCAGTCATCGCGTACCCTCAGGACAGCACCGAACTAACTATGGCTACGCCTTC
few	TRBV13	TRBJ2-3	TRBD1	CASSTRDRERDTQYF	TGTGCCAGCAGCACCCGGGACAGGGAAAGAGATACGCAGTATTTT
once	TRBV7-2	TRBJ1-4	TRBD1	CASSRQGTATNEKLFF	TGTGCCAGCAGTCGACAGGGGACGGCAACTAATGAAAAACTGTTTTTT
few	TRBV30	TRBJ1-6	TRBD1	CAWSEGTASSPLHF	TGTGCCTGGAGTGAAGGGACAGCCTCATCACCCCTCCACTTT
.	TRBV30	TRBJ1-5	TRBD1	CAWSTGAGGIAGNQPQHF	TGTGCCTGGAGTACCGGGGCAGGGGGTATTGCGGGCAATCAGCCCCAGCATTTT
.	TRBV5-3	TRBJ2-3	TRBD2	CARSPAGGPEDTQYF	TGTGCCAGATCACCAGCGGGAGGACCCGAAGATACGCAGTATTTT